Following are 8 T cell receptor beta chains from one sample sequenced in a study of blood T cell repertoires in COVID-19. The protocol was immunoSEQ multiplex PCR, while the TCRdb copy is restricted to in-frame clones and leaves out a portion. This repertoire shows about 310,000 clones, 90% found once; its top ten account for about 4.5%. Source material: PBMCs or T cells enriched from blood (not recorded which). The receptors derive from a woman aged 18-30 years with acute COVID-19.

This chain uses TRBV28 with TRBJ2-1, with 9 positions matching TRBD2. Germline V lookup: CDR1 MDHEN, CDR2 SYDVKM. CDR3 size: 12 residues. V lost 9 bases to trimming and J lost 5 bases; unmatched junction nucleotides: 2. The CDR3 sequence is CASSGSHNEQFF. The DNA of the CDR3 is TGTGCCAGTAGCGGGAGCCACAATGAGCAGTTCTTC.

This clone was observed once. The CDR3 DNA reads as TGTGCCAGCAGTCCAGGACAGTTGAACACTGAAGCTTTCTTT. Translation gives CASSPGQLNTEAFF. The chain combines TRBV27 with TRBJ1-1; D might be TRBD1 (6 bases). The CDR3 spans 14 residues. From germline, CDR1 is MNHEY and CDR2 SMNVEV (reference sequence). The V end was cut by 5 bases, the J end by 0 bases, with 10 bases between.

The chain has TRBV7-9 and TRBJ2-1, with D possibly being TRBD2 (6 bases). Trimming shortened V by 5 bases and J by 6 bases, and 11 bases separated the two germline ends. The length of the CDR3 is 13 residues. The V gene's germline CDR1 is SEHNR and CDR2 FQNEAQ (reference sequence). The CDR3 region is CASSAGRSNEQFF. CDR3 sequence (DNA): TGTGCCAGCAGCGCGGGGCGGTCCAATGAGCAGTTCTTC.

This chain links TRBV27 with TRBJ2-1, with D uncertain. The CDR3 runs 14 residues. The germline gives CDR1 MNHEY, CDR2 SMNVEV (reference sequence). V shed 4 bases and J shed 5 bases, with 12 bases lying between them. The CDR3 coding sequence is TGTGCCAGCAGTTGGGCCTCCCTCAACAATGAGCAGTTCTTC. Its protein is CASSWASLNNEQFF.

V is TRBV10-1 and J is TRBJ2-1; 12 nucleotides agree with TRBD2. Germline V gene data show CDR1 as WNHNN and CDR2 as SYGVQD (reference sequence). This CDR3 is built from 15 residues. J was trimmed by 12 bases and V by 2 bases; bases with no gene match: 8. CDR3 sequence reads: CASSEEGLAGGTQFF. In DNA form, the CDR3 reads TGCGCCAGCAGTGAGGAAGGGCTAGCGGGAGGGACGCAGTTCTTC.

Note on this clone: The conserved phenylalanine or tryptophan normally closing the CDR3 is absent here, so this likely arose from a read error. Because the CDR3's place on the DNA is in doubt, the DNA is left out and the CDR3 is given as listed by TCRdb. The chain couples TRBV20-1 to TRBJ1-2; the DNA was not compared with TRBD1, the D call given in the table. Germline V gene lookup returns CDR1 DFQATT and CDR2 SNEGSKA (reference sequence). The CDR3 sequence runs 11 residues, both termini included. CDR3 residues: CSARGSGELEL.

This chain uses TRBV3-1 (or the pseudogene TRBV3-2) with TRBJ1-1; TRBD1 agrees at 10 bases. Germline CDR1 LGHDT, CDR2 YNNKEL (reference sequence). This CDR3 is 17 amino acids long. The V segment lost 4 bases and the J segment 6 bases; nucleotides outside the gene matches: 14. CDR3 in DNA: TGTGCCAGCAGCCCCACACATCAGCAGACAGGGGGCCCTGAAGCTTTCTTT. Translation gives CASSPTHQQTGGPEAFF.

The chain is built from TRBV5-1 and TRBJ1-4; 7 bases agree with TRBD1. V lost 2 bases and J lost 7; bases outside the gene matches: 8. Germline-derived CDR1 and CDR2 are SGHRS and YFSETQ. This CDR3 contains 15 residues. The CDR3 nucleotides are TGCGCCAGCAGCTTACAGGGGCCCGGTAGTGAAAAACTGTTTTTT. Translation: CASSLQGPGSEKLFF.